The 27 T cell receptor beta chains in this list originate from one sample, sequenced in a study of blood T cell repertoires in COVID-19. Data came from immunoSEQ multiplex PCR; TCRdb stores just in-frame clones and leaves some out. The profile shows 85,000 to 100,000 clones, around 82% of them singletons. The sample was peripheral blood. The receptor set was obtained from a man between 50 and 59 years old who had recovered from COVID-19.

This chain joins TRBV5-6 and TRBJ1-1; TRBD1 aligns across 12 bases. Germline V gene data show CDR1 as SGHDT and CDR2 as YYEEEE. With 4 bases clipped from V and 2 bases from J, the junction kept 3 bases outside the gene matches. This CDR3 contains 15 residues. CDR3 residues: CASSGDRGHNTEAFF. The CDR3 region has the DNA TGTGCCAGCAGCGGGGACAGGGGGCATAACACTGAAGCTTTCTTT.

The V and J genes are TRBV11-2 and TRBJ1-2, with 8 bases identical to TRBD1. CDR1 is SGHAT and CDR2 is FQNNGV in the germline V gene. Losses at the gene ends were 0 bases for V and 7 bases for J; bases not matched to a gene: 10. This CDR3 has 16 residues. The CDR3 loop reads CASSLERTGRGTGYTF. The CDR3 nucleotides read TGTGCCAGCAGCTTAGAACGGACAGGGAGGGGAACTGGCTACACCTTC.

The table lists this clone with a few counts. This chain joins TRBV28 and TRBJ2-2; D might be TRBD1 (6 bases). The CDR3 is 13 residues long. Germline assignment: CDR1 MDHEN and CDR2 SYDVKM. Trimming removed 8 bases at V and 0 bases at J, with 7 bases between. The CDR3 DNA reads TGTGCCAGCTACAGGGCGAACACCGGGGAGCTGTTTTTT. Translating gives CASYRANTGELFF.

The CDR3 bases are TGTGCCAGCAGCAGGGGATCCCTTAACAATGAGCAGTTCTTC. Translating gives CASSRGSLNNEQFF. This chain joins TRBV25-1 and TRBJ2-1; TRBD1 is a possible D gene (6 bases). The germline V gene has CDR1 MGHDK and CDR2 SYGVNS. The CDR3 loop spans 14 amino acids. The germline V and J ends were trimmed by 6 bases and 5 bases, with 14 bases remaining between them.

The rearrangement uses TRBV12-3 or TRBV12-4 and TRBJ2-4; D ambiguous. This CDR3 region has 11 residues. The V end lost 6 bases, the J end lost 9 bases, and 9 bases lay between the germline ends. The CDR3 DNA reads TGTGCCAGCAGCCAAAGAGGCATTCAGTACTTC. Its protein product is CASSQRGIQYF.

The CDR3 sequence: CASSEEADQPQHF. The CDR3 nucleotides are TGCGCCAGCAGTGAGGAGGCGGATCAGCCCCAGCATTTT. The rearrangement joins TRBV10-1 to TRBJ1-5, with D unresolved. Germline V gene data show CDR1 as WNHNN and CDR2 as SYGVQD (reference sequence). There are 13 residues in the CDR3. Trimming took off 2 bases at V and 5 bases at J, with 7 bases between the two ends.

The chain employs TRBV6-2 or TRBV6-3 and TRBJ2-2, with 8 positions matching TRBD2. Germline CDR1 and CDR2: MNHEY and SVGEGT. V lost 0 bases to trimming and J lost 6 bases; unmatched junction nucleotides: 0. This CDR3 has 14 amino acids. CDR3 region: CASSYSGRAGELFF. The DNA for the CDR3 is TGTGCCAGCAGTTACTCCGGGAGGGCCGGGGAGCTGTTTTTT.

The V and J genes are TRBV10-3 and TRBJ2-3, with 8 bases identical to TRBD2. From germline, CDR1 is ENHRY and CDR2 SYGVKD. Unmatched junction bases numbered 6, after V lost 3 bases and J lost 4 bases. This CDR3 has 15 amino acids. The chain's CDR3 is CAISDPGGRADTQYF. The CDR3 coding sequence is TGTGCCATCAGTGATCCGGGGGGGAGGGCAGATACGCAGTATTTT.

The J gene is TRBJ1-2, the V gene TRBV25-1; D might be TRBD1 (5 bases). CDR3 length: 13 amino acids. Germline values: CDR1 MGHDK, CDR2 SYGVNS. V was trimmed by 3 bases and J by 5 bases, leaving 10 bases between them. The CDR3 sequence: CASSDRWTYGYTF. Here the CDR3 DNA reads TGTGCCAGCAGTGATCGGTGGACATATGGCTACACCTTC.

The chain uses TRBV2 and TRBJ2-3; tentatively, D is TRBD2 (7 bases). Germline CDR1 and CDR2: SNHLY and FYNNEI. V lost 4 bases and J lost 4, with 15 bases in between. This CDR3 is 15 amino acids long. CDR3 nucleotides: TGTGCCAGCAGTGTTAGTGGGGGGGCCGCAGATACGCAGTATTTT. Its protein is CASSVSGGAADTQYF.

The chain joins TRBV19 to TRBJ1-5; TRBD1 agrees at 8 bases. The J segment lost 4 bases and the V segment lost 4 bases, leaving 6 bases of the junction unmatched. Germline CDR1 is LNHDA and CDR2 is SQIVND (reference sequence). The CDR3 totals 15 residues. The CDR3 sequence: CASSNRQGRNQPQHF. The CDR3 region has the DNA TGTGCCAGTAGTAATAGACAGGGGCGAAATCAGCCCCAGCATTTT.

J is TRBJ1-5 and V is TRBV6-6; 8 nucleotides agree with TRBD1. The CDR3 is made up of 14 amino acids. V gave up 7 bases and J gave up 7 bases; unmatched junction bases: 9. Germline values: CDR1 MNHNY, CDR2 SVGAGI (reference sequence). The CDR3 protein is CASTTSGGGQPQHF. In DNA, the CDR3 is TGTGCCAGCACCACCTCAGGGGGCGGACAGCCCCAGCATTTT.

V and J are TRBV9 and TRBJ1-1; D ambiguous. This CDR3 spans 14 amino acids. Germline V gives CDR1 SGDLS, CDR2 YYNGEE. V was shortened by 4 bases and J by 0 bases, with 10 bases between the two germline ends. CDR3 region: CASSPDKLNTEAFF. The CDR3 nucleotides read TGTGCCAGCAGCCCAGACAAGCTGAACACTGAAGCTTTCTTT.

This chain uses TRBV2 with TRBJ1-2, with D perhaps TRBD1 (6 bases). Germline lookup yields CDR1 SNHLY and CDR2 FYNNEI. The CDR3 runs to 12 residues. The V gene lost 4 bases and the J gene lost 8 bases, with 11 bases spanning the gap. In nucleotides, the CDR3 is TGTGCCAGCAGTGTTACAGGGCAAGGCTACACCTTC. It specifies CASSVTGQGYTF. Based on the CDR3 plus reference TRBV2 and TRBJ1-2, the full variable domain is EPEVTQTPSHQVTQMGQEVILRCVPISNHLYFYWYRQILGQKVEFLVSFYNNEISEKSEIFDDQFSVERPDGSNFTLKIRSTKLEDSAMYFCASSVTGQGYTFGSGTRLTVV.

This clone came up once. The rearrangement uses TRBV7-3 and TRBJ2-1; 13 positions match TRBD2. V lost 8 bases, J lost 10 bases, and 14 bases stayed unmatched. The CDR3 totals 16 residues. In germline, CDR1 is SGHTA, CDR2 FQGTGA. The CDR3 DNA sequence: TGTGCCAGCGGTTTAGGGCAACTAGCGGGAGGGCTGGAGCAGTTCTTC. Translated: CASGLGQLAGGLEQFF.

V usage is TRBV14 and J usage is TRBJ1-4; 7 bases agree with TRBD1. Looked up from germline, CDR1 is SGHDN and CDR2 is FVKESK. The CDR3 totals 15 residues. The junction had 5 bases not matched to a gene; V was cut back by 0 bases and J by 7 bases. CDR3: CASSQEDRRFEKLFF. The CDR3 DNA reads TGTGCCAGCAGCCAAGAGGACAGGAGATTTGAAAAACTGTTTTTT.

This chain connects TRBV28 to TRBJ1-5; TRBD1 is a possible D gene (5 bases). V was clipped by 6 bases and J by 2 bases, with 14 bases between them. Germline lookup yields CDR1 MDHEN and CDR2 SYDVKM. CDR3 length: 15 amino acids. The CDR3 here is CASRPTGNRNQPQHF. The CDR3 DNA sequence: TGTGCCAGCAGGCCAACAGGAAATCGCAATCAGCCCCAGCATTTT.

The chain combines TRBV19 with TRBJ2-7; D is unresolved. The germline CDR1 and CDR2 sequences are LNHDA and SQIVND (reference sequence). CDR3 length equals 14 residues. Trimming left V 5 bases short and J 0 bases short, with 11 bases between. The DNA for the CDR3 is TGTGCCAGTAGTCAGACCTGGAGCTCCTACGAGCAGTACTTC. Translating gives CASSQTWSSYEQYF. Together with reference TRBV19 and TRBJ2-7, the CDR3 gives the full variable domain: DGGITQSPKYLFRKEGQNVTLSCEQNLNHDAMYWYRQDPGQGLRLIYYSQIVNDFQKGDIAEGYSVSREKKESFPLTVTSAQKNPTAFYLCASSQTWSSYEQYFGPGTRLTVT.

The chain combines TRBV6-5 with TRBJ2-1; a possible D gene is TRBD2 (6 bases). This CDR3 is built from 15 residues. CDR1 is MNHEY and CDR2 is SVGAGI in the germline V gene. Trimming left V 4 bases short and J 0 bases short, with 10 bases between. Here the CDR3 reads CASSLADSSYNEQFF. Here the CDR3 DNA reads TGTGCCAGCAGTTTAGCGGATAGCTCCTACAATGAGCAGTTCTTC.

This sequence joins TRBV11-2 and TRBJ1-5; D is unresolved. This CDR3 has 16 amino acids. V shed 0 bases and J shed 3 bases, with 12 bases lying between them. Germline-derived CDR1 and CDR2 are SGHAT and FQNNGV. The CDR3 DNA reads TGTGCCAGCAGCTTAGATGCGGCTGTAACCAATCAGCCCCAGCATTTT. Translating it yields CASSLDAAVTNQPQHF.

The chain employs TRBV27 and TRBJ1-2, with unresolved D. Trimming pared 3 bases from V and 1 base from J, leaving 9 bases between. Germline CDR1 and CDR2: MNHEY and SMNVEV (reference sequence). The CDR3 totals 14 residues. CDR3 in DNA: TGTGCCAGCAGTTTTTCGGGGAGTAACTATGGCTACACCTTC. Protein sequence: CASSFSGSNYGYTF.

The chain couples TRBV27 to TRBJ1-6; D not resolved. This CDR3 comprises 13 residues. Trimming shortened V by 2 bases and J by 7 bases, and 6 bases separated the two germline ends. Germline V lookup: CDR1 MNHEY, CDR2 SMNVEV (reference sequence). For the CDR3, the DNA is TGTGCCAGCAGTTTAGGAGGGAATTCACCCCTCCACTTT. Translation: CASSLGGNSPLHF.

The V call is TRBV11-2, the J call TRBJ2-3; the D gene is possibly TRBD2 (5 bases). V dropped 3 bases and J dropped 1 base, with 11 bases sitting between them. Germline assignment: CDR1 SGHAT and CDR2 FQNNGV. The CDR3 runs 15 residues. CDR3 bases: TGTGCCAGCAGCTTCGGGGTTTTGGGCACAGATACGCAGTATTTT. This encodes CASSFGVLGTDTQYF.

This clone appeared a few times. This chain uses TRBV7-6 with TRBJ1-2; 7 bases are a match to TRBD1. V trimming: 5 bases; J trimming: 5 bases; junction bases outside the gene matches: 2. CDR1 SGHVS and CDR2 FNYEAQ come from the germline V gene. The CDR3 is 12 residues long. The CDR3 coding sequence is TGTGCCAGCAGCACAGGGGTATATGGCTACACCTTC. This gives the protein CASSTGVYGYTF.

This chain connects TRBV5-6 to TRBJ2-3, with 10 bases identical to TRBD2. Per the germline V gene, CDR1 is SGHDT and CDR2 is YYEEEE. The CDR3 covers 16 residues. The J segment lost 4 bases and the V segment lost 1 base, leaving 6 bases of the junction unmatched. CDR3: CASSLLLAGVADTQYF. DNA of the CDR3: TGTGCCAGCAGCTTGTTGCTAGCGGGAGTGGCAGATACGCAGTATTTT.

V usage is TRBV20-1 and J usage is TRBJ2-3, with D unresolved. Germline CDR1 DFQATT, CDR2 SNEGSKA (reference sequence). The CDR3 is 13 residues long. V was clipped by 3 bases and J by 2 bases, with 9 bases between them. CDR3 sequence reads: CSASAFYTDTQYF. DNA of the CDR3: TGCAGTGCTAGTGCCTTCTACACAGATACGCAGTATTTT.

Only a few counts were recorded for this clone. The chain combines TRBV24-1 with TRBJ2-3; TRBD2 matches at 11 bases. Trimming took 7 bases from V and 4 from J; bases not matched to a gene: 6. This CDR3 is 15 amino acids long. In germline, CDR1 is KGHDR, CDR2 SFDVKD. In nucleotides, the CDR3 is TGTGCCACCAGCTCTACTAGCGGGAGACCAGATACGCAGTATTTT. Translation: CATSSTSGRPDTQYF.